This T cell receptor beta chain was sequenced for a study of T cells in Graves' hyperthyroidism and ophthalmopathy. Ophthalmopathy cases met thresholds of Clinical Activity Score at least 3, NOSPECS grade at least 4 and duration under 3 months. Authors of the study amplified TCR beta CDR3 regions from RNA transcripts. The TCR CDR3 was amplified in a first-round RT-PCR using the HTBI primer set. MiXCR, applied by TCRdb to the multiplex PCR reads, yields one record per CDR3 protein. The sample consists of approximately 690,000 distinct CDR3 sequences, more than 20% of them appearing once. The CDR3 has 17 amino acids. V was clipped by 4 bases and J by 2 bases; unmatched bases: 11. Germline values: CDR1 SGHAT, CDR2 FQNNGV. Ten or more counts support this clonotype.

This chain joins TRBV11-2 and TRBJ2-3; TRBD2 matches at 8 bases. The specimen was blood. The origin of this receptor is a man in his thirties or forties with Graves' ophthalmopathy. The CDR3 region is CASSSTTSAINTDTQYF. The CDR3 DNA is TGTGCCAGCAGCTCGACGACTAGCGCGATTAACACAGATACGCAGTATTTT.